These T cell receptor beta chains were read from a single sample in a study of T cell responses to AZD1222 COVID-19 vaccine. Assay used: immunoSEQ multiplex PCR; TCRdb lists only in-frame clones, some missing. The data show about 170,000 clones, with roughly 89% seen just once and over 1.5% held by the top ten. Sequences were derived from peripheral blood, sampled on day 0 of AZD1222 vaccination. The receptors derive from an adult in good health. The CDR3 runs from the conserved cysteine through the conserved F or W. Fields, in order: CDR3 DNA, CDR3 protein, J gene, V gene, clone size, D gene. D genes are given only for firm matches. Clone size is stated in some rows and not others, as once, few, many or a class when expanded.

TGTGCCAGCTCACCACCGAACTCCGGCGAGGAAAAACTGTTTTTT | CASSPPNSGEEKLFF | TRBJ1-4 | TRBV18 | once | NA
TGTGCCAGCAGTTTACAGGGGGCTACTGGAAACACCATATATTTT | CASSLQGATGNTIYF | TRBJ1-3 | TRBV27 | NA | TRBD1
TGTGCCAGCAGGGACTTTGACAGCCAGAATTCACCCCTCCACTTT | CASRDFDSQNSPLHF | TRBJ1-6 | TRBV6-6 | NA | NA
TGTGCCAGCTCAAGACAGGGGGCGAGGAATGAGCAGTTCTTC | CASSRQGARNEQFF | TRBJ2-1 | TRBV18 | NA | TRBD1
TGCGCCAGCAGCTTTAGGGGGGACACCGGGGAGCTGTTTTTT | CASSFRGDTGELFF | TRBJ2-2 | TRBV5-1 | NA | NA
TGCGCCAGCAGCTTGGGACAGGGTTCCTACGAGCAGTACTTC | CASSLGQGSYEQYF | TRBJ2-7 | TRBV5-1 | NA | TRBD1
TGTGCCACCAGCCAAGGGGGGGCCGGGGAGCTGTTTTTT | CATSQGGAGELFF | TRBJ2-2 | TRBV13 | NA | NA
TGCGCCAGCTCGGGCAGCGAGTATCAGCCCCAGCATTTT | CASSGSEYQPQHF | TRBJ1-5 | TRBV4-1 | once | NA
TGTGCCAGCAGCTTATTTGCAGGGAGCACGGACTATGGCTACACCTTC | CASSLFAGSTDYGYTF | TRBJ1-2 | TRBV7-2 | few | NA
TGTGCCAGCAGCCACTCCGGGGATTACGGCTACACCTTC | CASSHSGDYGYTF | TRBJ1-2 | TRBV14 | NA | NA
TGTGCCAGCAAGAGCGGGAACTCCTACAATGAGCAGTTCTTC | CASKSGNSYNEQFF | TRBJ2-1 | TRBV2 | NA | TRBD2
TGTGCCAGCAGTTACTCGAATGGGGGGGAGCTGTTTTTT | CASSYSNGGELFF | TRBJ2-2 | TRBV6-5 | NA | NA
TGCGCCAGCAGCTTGGGTCGGGGAACTAATGAAAAACTGTTTTTT | CASSLGRGTNEKLFF | TRBJ1-4 | TRBV5-1 | NA | NA
TGCAGCGTTGGGGCCAGGGAGGCTGAAGCTTTCTTT | CSVGAREAEAFF | TRBJ1-1 | TRBV29-1 | NA | NA
TGTGCCAGCAGCCGTGGGACAGGGGCGTTTTACACCTTC | CASSRGTGAFYTF | TRBJ1-2 | TRBV3-1/TRBV3-2 | NA | TRBD1
TGTGCCAGCAGGATCCAAGGGGTGGAAGGAAACACCATATATTTT | CASRIQGVEGNTIYF | TRBJ1-3 | TRBV6-6 | NA | NA
TGTGCCAGCTCAAGGGACTCCTCGGGAGACGAGCAGTACTTC | CASSRDSSGDEQYF | TRBJ2-7 | TRBV18 | NA | NA
TGTGCCAGTAGAACGGGGGATGAGCAGTACTTC | CASRTGDEQYF | TRBJ2-7 | TRBV19 | NA | NA
TGTGCCAGCAGCGCCCTGGGAGGCTCAGCCTACAATGAGCAGTTCTTC | CASSALGGSAYNEQFF | TRBJ2-1 | TRBV11-3 | NA | NA
TGTGCCAGTACCCGGGACAGGGCTCCCTACGAGCAGTACTTC | CASTRDRAPYEQYF | TRBJ2-7 | TRBV19 | NA | TRBD1
TGTGCCAGCAGCCTAGGGACAGGGTTCGGCACTGAAGCTTTCTTT | CASSLGTGFGTEAFF | TRBJ1-1 | TRBV14 | NA | TRBD1
TGCAGCGCCCGACATGGGGAGACCCAGTACTTC | CSARHGETQYF | TRBJ2-5 | TRBV29-1 | NA | NA
TGTGCCAGCAGTTTTAGGCCGCTTTCACCCCTCCACTTT | CASSFRPLSPLHF | TRBJ1-6 | TRBV12-3/TRBV12-4 | NA | NA
TGTGCCAGCAGTAGTAACACCGGGGAGCTGTTTTTT | CASSSNTGELFF | TRBJ2-2 | TRBV6-4 | NA | NA
TGTGCCAGCAGCTTAGGTGAGGGCTACGAGCAGTACTTC | CASSLGEGYEQYF | TRBJ2-7 | TRBV11-2 | NA | NA
TGTGCCTGGAGAGAGGGGGCCACAGATACGCAGTATTTT | CAWREGATDTQYF | TRBJ2-3 | TRBV30 | NA | TRBD1
TGTGCCACCAGGCCTATGTGGACTGGAAACACCATATATTTT | CATRPMWTGNTIYF | TRBJ1-3 | TRBV7-9 | once | NA
TGCGCCAGCAGCTTGTTTCTCGGCACGCGGGAAATTACCGGGGAGCTGTTTTTT | CASSLFLGTREITGELFF | TRBJ2-2 | TRBV5-1 | NA | NA
TGTGCCAGCAGCCCGCGCCAAGGCACGGGCTCACCCCTCCACTTT | CASSPRQGTGSPLHF | TRBJ1-6 | TRBV16 | once | NA
TGCGCCAGCAGCTTGGTTGGGGAGACCCAGTACTTC | CASSLVGETQYF | TRBJ2-5 | TRBV5-1 | NA | NA
TGTGCCAGCAGCTCTAGCGGGCTAGGGAACAATGAGCAGTTCTTC | CASSSSGLGNNEQFF | TRBJ2-1 | TRBV11-3 | NA | TRBD2
TGTGCCAGCAGTGAATCAGCTACCTCCTACGAGCAGTACTTC | CASSESATSYEQYF | TRBJ2-7 | TRBV2 | NA | NA
TGTGCCAGCAGTGAGGAAGAAGGGGGCCAAGAGACCCAGTACTTC | CASSEEEGGQETQYF | TRBJ2-5 | TRBV2 | NA | NA
TGTGCCAGCAGTTACTCCCGGACAGGGTCTGAAAAACTGTTTTTT | CASSYSRTGSEKLFF | TRBJ1-4 | TRBV6-5 | NA | TRBD1
TGCAGCACCCATTGGGGCCTGACGACAGCCGACTATGGCTACACCTTC | CSTHWGLTTADYGYTF | TRBJ1-2 | TRBV29-1 | NA | NA
TGTGCCAGCAGCGTAAGGGTGGAGCAGTTCTTC | CASSVRVEQFF | TRBJ2-1 | TRBV12-3/TRBV12-4 | NA | NA
TGTGCCAGCAGCCCCGAGAGGGTTATGGGCACTGAAGCTTTCTTT | CASSPERVMGTEAFF | TRBJ1-1 | TRBV7-9 | NA | NA
TGTGCCAGTAGAAGGACAGGGGGCGCAGATACGCAGTATTTT | CASRRTGGADTQYF | TRBJ2-3 | TRBV19 | NA | TRBD1
TGTGCCAGCAGGTTACAGGGTGGGGCCAACGTCCTGACTTTC | CASRLQGGANVLTF | TRBJ2-6 | TRBV6-5 | once | NA
TGTGCCAGCAGCTTAGGAGGGACAGGGTCCTACGAGCAGTACTTC | CASSLGGTGSYEQYF | TRBJ2-7 | TRBV7-2 | once | TRBD1
TGTGCCAGTAGTACAACCGGGACAGGCTTCAAACTGTTTTTT | CASSTTGTGFKLFF | TRBJ1-4 | TRBV19 | NA | TRBD1
TGTGCCAGCAGCGTTGACAGCTTCGGGAACACTGAAGCTTTCTTT | CASSVDSFGNTEAFF | TRBJ1-1 | TRBV9 | NA | NA
TGCGCCAGCAGTGAGCCACCCGACAGGCAGGGGCAGTTCTTC | CASSEPPDRQGQFF | TRBJ2-1 | TRBV10-1 | once | NA
TGTGCCAGCAGCCAGACTAGCGGGAGTGGAGATACGCAGTATTTT | CASSQTSGSGDTQYF | TRBJ2-3 | TRBV3-1/TRBV3-2 | NA | TRBD2
TGCGCCAGCAGCTTGCGCGGGGGAGCCGCAGATACGCAGTATTTT | CASSLRGGAADTQYF | TRBJ2-3 | TRBV5-1 | NA | TRBD2
TGTGCCAGCAACATCGGGACAGCGATAAACTATGGCTACACCTTC | CASNIGTAINYGYTF | TRBJ1-2 | TRBV11-2 | NA | TRBD1
TGTGCCAGTAGTTTCGGGGCCCAGCCCCAGCATTTT | CASSFGAQPQHF | TRBJ1-5 | TRBV19 | NA | NA
TGTGCCAGTAGGGACAGGGTGGGGTCTGGGGCCAACGTCCTGACTTTC | CASRDRVGSGANVLTF | TRBJ2-6 | TRBV19 | NA | TRBD1
TGCGCCAGCAGCCACTTCAGGGGCGATGAGCAGTTCTTC | CASSHFRGDEQFF | TRBJ2-1 | TRBV4-3 | NA | NA
TGTGCCAGTACCCCCGGCAGGGTAAGCAATCAGCCCCAGCATTTT | CASTPGRVSNQPQHF | TRBJ1-5 | TRBV19 | NA | NA
TGTGCCAGCAGCTTAGGGGGTGGATACGAGCAGTACTTC | CASSLGGGYEQYF | TRBJ2-7 | TRBV7-9 | NA | NA